Shown below are 6 T cell receptor beta chains from a single sample sequenced in a study of T cells after yellow fever vaccination. One entry per CDR3 protein results from TCRdb running MiXCR on the 5' RACE reads. The sample lists about 340,000 distinct CDR3 sequences, under 5% seen once, with roughly 26% in the top ten. This sample comprised PBMCs, obtained 5 days after the yellow fever booster vaccination. Receptors originate from a man younger than 30 who received the YFV17D yellow fever vaccine.

The chain carries TRBV5-1 and TRBJ1-2, with D maybe TRBD1 (5 bases). The V end was cut by 2 bases, the J end by 8 bases, with 16 bases between. The CDR3 covers 14 residues. In germline, CDR1 is SGHRS, CDR2 YFSETQ. The CDR3 here is CASSLGDHSGGYTF. The CDR3 nucleotides are TGCGCCAGCAGCTTAGGGGACCACAGCGGGGGCTACACCTTC.

A few counts support this clonotype. This chain joins TRBV20-1 and TRBJ2-7; D may correspond to TRBD1 or TRBD2 (5 bases each). V shed 2 bases and J shed 8 bases, with 22 bases lying between them. The germline V gene has CDR1 DFQATT and CDR2 SNEGSKA (reference sequence). The CDR3 is made up of 15 amino acids. CDR3 region: CSARPWDQGKWQQYF. CDR3 nucleotides: TGCAGTGCTAGACCTTGGGACCAAGGGAAGTGGCAGCAGTACTTC.

This clonotype was detected a few times. The rearrangement joins TRBV30 to TRBJ2-6; 9 bases fit TRBD1. Germline V gene lookup returns CDR1 GTSNPN and CDR2 SVGIG (reference sequence). The ends lost 2 bases at V and 2 bases at J; junction bases unmatched: 10. CDR3 length: 18 residues. The CDR3 spells CAWSTDRGNLAGANVLTF. The CDR3 DNA follows: TGTGCCTGGAGTACCGACAGGGGGAACCTTGCTGGGGCCAACGTCCTGACTTTC.

This clonotype occurred many times. The chain combines TRBV5-6 with TRBJ2-5; tentative D call: TRBD2 (5 bases). Trimming stripped 4 bases from V and 1 base from J, with 11 bases between. Per germline, CDR1 SGHDT and CDR2 YYEEEE. The CDR3 extends over 14 amino acids. The DNA for the CDR3 is TGTGCCAGCAGCGTCGACTACATCCAAGAGACCCAGTACTTC. This translates into CASSVDYIQETQYF.

There are many counts of this clonotype. CDR3: CASSFLGQGREKLFF. DNA of the CDR3: TGCGCCAGCAGCTTTTTAGGACAGGGGAGAGAAAAACTGTTTTTT. The chain couples TRBV5-1 to TRBJ1-4, with TRBD1 matching 9 bases. Germline-derived CDR1 and CDR2 are SGHRS and YFSETQ. Trimming at V came to 2 bases and at J to 8 bases, leaving 7 bases not matched to a gene. This CDR3 region has 15 residues.

This clonotype was detected ten times or more. The V call is TRBV5-1, the J call TRBJ2-1, with D maybe TRBD2 (6 bases). The germline V gene has CDR1 SGHRS and CDR2 YFSETQ. V was shortened by 0 bases and J by 9 bases, with 13 bases between the two germline ends. This CDR3 spans 14 amino acids. In nucleotides, the CDR3 is TGCGCCAGCAGCTTGGGGGCCTCGGAGGGTGAGCAGTTCTTC. Residues: CASSLGASEGEQFF. Together with reference TRBV5-1 and TRBJ2-1, the CDR3 gives the full variable domain: KAGVTQTPRYLIKTRGQQVTLSCSPISGHRSVSWYQQTPGQGLQFLFEYFSETQRNKGNFPGRFSGRQFSNSRSEMNVSTLELGDSALYLCASSLGASEGEQFFGPGTRLTVL.